Below are 8 T cell receptor beta chains sequenced from a single sample in a study of regulatory T cells in long-lasting Graves disease. Time point here: persistent/refractory GD, antithyroid drugs over 5 years with positive TRAb. PBMC-derived RNA was used for the TCR library. Researchers made TCR beta libraries by using iRepertoire HTBI primers and running Arm-PCR on CDR3 regions. TCRdb re-derived calls from the multiplex PCR reads in MiXCR, one entry per CDR3 protein. The table records around 460,000 distinct CDR3 sequences, around a fifth of them present only once. The sequencing used peripheral blood mononuclear cells (PBMCs), collected when the disease was refractory, from a patient treated with antithyroid drugs. These receptors were taken from a female donor with Graves disease.

To note about this clonotype: This sequence may be a read error, since a much larger clone differs from it by one base. The V call is TRBV7-3, the J call TRBJ2-7; a weak D match, TRBD2 (7 bases). This CDR3 has 14 amino acids. CDR1 and CDR2 (germline): SGHTA, FQGTGA. CDR3 region: CASSLQAGDYEQHF. As DNA, the CDR3 is TGTGCCAGCAGCTTACAGGCAGGGGACTACGAGCAGCACTTC.

This clonotype was seen ten or more times. This rearrangement joins TRBV2 to TRBJ2-7; D remains unclear. Per the germline V gene, CDR1 is SNHLY and CDR2 is FYNNEI. The CDR3 length is 10 residues. Trimming stripped 5 bases from V and 5 bases from J, with 4 bases between. The CDR3 here is CASSFDEQYF. The CDR3 DNA reads as TGTGCCAGCAGTTTCGACGAGCAGTACTTC.

This clonotype was counted many times. The chain carries TRBV12-3 or TRBV12-4 and TRBJ2-5; no reliable D call. The CDR3 consists of 13 residues. Between the trimmed V and J ends, which lost 5 bases and 0 bases, there was a span of 7 bases. CDR3 region: CASSRGDQETQYF. The DNA for the CDR3 is TGTGCCAGCAGTCGTGGAGACCAAGAGACCCAGTACTTC.

This rearrangement joins TRBV20-1 to TRBJ2-1; D possibly corresponds to TRBD1 (7 bases). Germline assignment: CDR1 DFQATT and CDR2 SNEGSKA (reference sequence). The CDR3 runs to 14 residues. V was cut by 6 bases and J by 4 bases, with 16 bases left in between. DNA for the CDR3: TGCAGTGCGCGGGACAGCCTCAGGTACAATGAGCAGTTCTTC. Its translation: CSARDSLRYNEQFF.

The chain joins TRBV24-1 to TRBJ2-7, with D possibly matching TRBD1 (5 bases). CDR3 size: 13 residues. In germline, CDR1 is KGHDR, CDR2 SFDVKD. V was pared by 5 bases and J by 0 bases, with 7 bases between. The CDR3 is CATSGDSSYEQYF. As DNA, the CDR3 is TGTGCCACCAGTGGAGACAGCTCCTACGAGCAGTACTTC.

The chain combines TRBV7-3 with TRBJ1-2; unclear D gene. The CDR3 totals 13 residues. Germline CDR1 SGHTA, CDR2 FQGTGA. Trimming cost V 0 bases and J 6 bases, with 8 bases left between them. DNA of the CDR3: TGTGCCAGCAGCTTAACGAAGGAGGATGGCTACACCTTC. Amino acids: CASSLTKEDGYTF.

In this sample, this clonotype turned up many times. In nucleotides, the CDR3 is TGTGCCACCAGCAGGGGCACAAGGGGTTTCAATCAGCCCCAGCATTTT. Its protein is CATSRGTRGFNQPQHF. The chain is built from TRBV15 and TRBJ1-5; tentative D call: TRBD1 (5 bases). V lost 3 bases and J lost 3, with 15 bases in between. The CDR3 is 16 residues long. Per the germline V gene, CDR1 is LNHNV and CDR2 is YYDKDF (reference sequence).

This clonotype was picked up a small number of times. This chain links TRBV12-3 or TRBV12-4 with TRBJ1-1; possibly TRBD1 for D (5 bases). Trimming stripped 5 bases from V and 6 bases from J, with 16 bases between. The CDR3 runs to 14 residues. The DNA for the CDR3 is TGTGCCAGCAGTCTCCAGGGTAATCGGCCTGAAGCTTTCTTT. This sequence encodes CASSLQGNRPEAFF.